This T cell receptor (beta chain) derives from a study of regulatory and conventional T cells in RAG deficiency. Study-level points and caveats: Other subsets showed about 10-fold reductions, but Treg unique TCR beta sequences fell roughly 93-fold in these patients. Shannon entropy was markedly lower and Simpson indices higher in RAG-deficient patients than control T-cell subsets. Shorter CDR3s in all patient subsets; >85% Treg-Tconv overlap in Omenn. Sorted Omenn CD25-high CD127-low cells may not be bona fide Tregs.

As for this clone: Its antigen is still unknown.

Conventional CD4+ T cells were sorted from blood as CD25-low CD127-high cells. Assay: immunoSEQ multiplex PCR; the TCRdb copy retains only in-frame clones and omits some. The repertoire holds under 45,000 clones, roughly three quarters seen once, with around 3.4% in the top ten. In germline, CDR1 is LNHDA, CDR2 SQIVND (reference sequence). Trimming shortened V by 3 bases and J by 2 bases, and 13 bases separated the two germline ends. CDR3 length equals 15 residues. Separately, the same data were catalogued under a study of regulatory T cells. According to that study: The primer mix had 52 TRBV and 13 TRBJ primers.

Source material: CD4+ effector T cells sorted from blood. The J gene is TRBJ1-2, the V gene TRBV19; D is ambiguous. This receptor was obtained from a human donor in good health. CDR3: CASSIQGGGNYGYTF. CDR3 in DNA: TGTGCCAGTAGTATCCAAGGTGGCGGAAACTATGGCTACACCTTC.